The next 15 T cell receptor beta chains were all read from a single sample in a study of vaccination effects on CD4 cells after COVID-19. Before any sequencing was done, the ViraFEST assay used viral peptide pools to expand antigen-specific CD4+ T cells. Investigators separated out CD4+ T cells once around eleven days of culture had passed. Every participant took two doses of the BNT162b2 or mRNA-1273 vaccine. Antigens for these TCRs are unknown. Sequencing used immunoSEQ multiplex PCR; TCRdb keeps in-frame clones, though not all of them. The sample lists approximately 12,000 clones; roughly 71% were seen once. This sample comprised CD4+ T cells from PBMCs cultured with SARS-CoV-2 spike peptides, obtained after COVID-19 vaccination. Receptor source: a human donor who received a COVID-19 vaccine.

The rearrangement uses TRBV18 and TRBJ1-1; the D gene is possibly TRBD1 (6 bases). CDR1 and CDR2 (germline): KGHSH, LQKENI. This CDR3 is 15 amino acids long. V was trimmed by 0 bases and J by 0 bases, leaving 8 bases between them. The CDR3 here is CASSPPGQMNTEAFF. CDR3 bases: TGTGCCAGCTCACCACCCGGACAGATGAACACTGAAGCTTTCTTT.

The chain uses TRBV18 and TRBJ1-1, with D hard to call. V lost 2 bases and J 6 bases, leaving 13 bases between the germline ends. Germline CDR1 is KGHSH and CDR2 is LQKENI. The CDR3 length is 14 residues. CDR3 nucleotide sequence: TGTGCCAGCTCACCAAGAGCGGACGGAGCTGAAGCTTTCTTT. Translating it yields CASSPRADGAEAFF.

Note on this clone: The junction and the germline gene differ at one end; a read error may be behind it. V usage is TRBV7-7 and J usage is TRBJ2-5; D gene unclear. The germline V gene encodes CDR1 SSHAT and CDR2 FNYEAQ (reference sequence). CDR3 length: 15 amino acids. The CDR3 nucleotides read TGTGCTAGCAGCTTAGGTCGGGTCTTAGAAGAGACCCAGTACTTC. Its protein is CASSLGRVLEETQYF.

Sample share makes this clone medium-sized. Additional DNA sequences in this sample encode the identical CDR3. V and J are TRBV6-6 and TRBJ1-6, with D possibly matching TRBD1 (6 bases). Deletions cut 3 bases from V and 7 bases from J, with 10 bases between. This CDR3 region has 14 residues. Germline V gene data show CDR1 as MNHNY and CDR2 as SVGAGI (reference sequence). The CDR3 loop reads CASSYQGSNSPLHF. CDR3 DNA: TGTGCCAGCAGTTATCAGGGGTCAAATTCACCCCTCCACTTT.

This clone has a handful of counts. V usage is TRBV5-3 and J usage is TRBJ1-1; D might be TRBD1 (5 bases). TRBV5-3 is recorded as an ORF, its role being uncertain. Trimming removed 2 bases from V and 0 bases from J, with 23 bases in between. The length of the CDR3 is 19 residues. CDR3 nucleotides: TGTGCCAGAAGCTTTCACAGGATCTGGACCTGTAGACTGAACACTGAAGCTTTCTTT. This codes for CARSFHRIWTCRLNTEAFF.

The table lists this clone with a few counts. V and J are TRBV5-4 and TRBJ2-2; possible D gene TRBD1, 6 bases. Germline V CDR1 and CDR2: SGHNT, YYREEE (reference sequence). CDR3 size: 17 residues. V dropped 4 bases and J dropped 6 bases, with 22 bases sitting between them. This CDR3 is CASSLPNTGMISGELFF. CDR3 DNA: TGTGCCAGCAGCCTACCCAATACAGGGATGATATCCGGGGAGCTGTTTTTT.

This rearrangement joins TRBV3-1 (or the pseudogene TRBV3-2) to TRBJ2-1; 7 bases match TRBD2. The CDR3 totals 16 residues. Germline assignment: CDR1 LGHDT and CDR2 YNNKEL (reference sequence). With V trimmed by 4 bases and J by 1 base, 7 bases remained unmatched. In DNA form, the CDR3 reads TGTGCCAGCAGCCCGCATGGGGGGGGGTCCTACAATGAGCAGTTCTTC. Its translation is CASSPHGGGSYNEQFF.

The rearrangement joins TRBV2 to TRBJ2-7; D not resolved. This CDR3 spans 13 amino acids. Deletions cut 2 bases from V and 3 bases from J, with 8 bases between. Germline assignment: CDR1 SNHLY and CDR2 FYNNEI. CDR3 loop: CASSENHGYEQYF. DNA of the CDR3: TGTGCCAGCAGTGAAAACCACGGCTACGAGCAGTACTTC.

This chain links TRBV6-5 with TRBJ2-7; D is uncertain. The CDR3 runs 14 residues. Trimming removed 8 bases from V and 1 base from J, with 15 bases in between. Germline V lookup: CDR1 MNHEY, CDR2 SVGAGI. This chain's CDR3 is CASSEDVRSYEQYF. CDR3 nucleotide sequence: TGTGCCAGCTCCGAGGACGTGAGATCCTACGAGCAGTACTTC.

The chain joins TRBV29-1 to TRBJ1-3; the D gene is possibly TRBD1 (6 bases). The length of the CDR3 is 16 residues. With 0 bases removed from V and 8 bases from J, the gap between germline ends came to 20 bases. Germline CDR1 reads SQVTM; CDR2 reads ANQGSEA. CDR3 protein: CSVEDLHRAGVDTIYF. The CDR3, as DNA: TGCAGCGTTGAAGATCTTCACAGGGCAGGGGTGGACACCATATATTTT.

This chain joins TRBV11-2 and TRBJ1-1, with a tentative D call TRBD1 (5 bases). This CDR3 contains 12 residues. Trimming shortened V by 4 bases and J by 6 bases, and 9 bases separated the two germline ends. Germline V gene data show CDR1 as SGHAT and CDR2 as FQNNGV. This chain's CDR3 is CASSSRTSEAFF. The CDR3 nucleotides read TGTGCCAGCAGCTCCCGGACATCTGAAGCTTTCTTT.

The V and J genes are TRBV5-1 and TRBJ2-1; 8 positions match TRBD2. The V and J ends lost 4 bases and 0 bases, in that order; junction bases with no gene match: 3. CDR3 length: 15 residues. CDR1 and CDR2 from the germline V gene are SGHRS and YFSETQ. The CDR3 protein is CASSVSGASYNEQFF. CDR3 nucleotide sequence: TGCGCCAGCAGCGTTAGCGGGGCCTCCTACAATGAGCAGTTCTTC. The entire variable domain, with the rest obtained from reference TRBV5-1 and TRBJ2-1, is as follows: KAGVTQTPRYLIKTRGQQVTLSCSPISGHRSVSWYQQTPGQGLQFLFEYFSETQRNKGNFPGRFSGRQFSNSRSEMNVSTLELGDSALYLCASSVSGASYNEQFFGPGTRLTVL.

This clone was seen only a few times. This chain connects TRBV6-5 to TRBJ2-2; no clear D gene. V was cut by 3 bases and J by 6 bases, with 8 bases left in between. Germline CDR1 reads MNHEY; CDR2 reads SVGAGI. The CDR3 runs to 13 residues. The CDR3 protein is CASSYVPAGELFF. Written as DNA, the CDR3 is TGTGCCAGCAGTTATGTCCCGGCCGGGGAGCTGTTTTTT.

The chain uses TRBV13 and TRBJ2-2, with D maybe TRBD1 (6 bases). The CDR3 runs to 15 residues. V was trimmed by 2 bases and J by 3 bases, leaving 10 bases between them. Germline V lookup: CDR1 PRHDT, CDR2 FYEKMQ (reference sequence). The CDR3 DNA reads TGTGCCAGCAGCTTATCCGGACAGTACACCGGGGAGCTGTTTTTT. It is translated as CASSLSGQYTGELFF.

The rearrangement joins TRBV5-6 to TRBJ1-3; D not resolved. This CDR3 has 14 amino acids. From germline, CDR1 is SGHDT and CDR2 YYEEEE. Between the trimmed V and J ends, which lost 1 base and 7 bases, there was a span of 12 bases. CDR3 sequence: CASSLRPVRNTIYF. CDR3 coding DNA: TGTGCCAGCAGCTTGCGTCCCGTTCGGAACACCATATATTTT.